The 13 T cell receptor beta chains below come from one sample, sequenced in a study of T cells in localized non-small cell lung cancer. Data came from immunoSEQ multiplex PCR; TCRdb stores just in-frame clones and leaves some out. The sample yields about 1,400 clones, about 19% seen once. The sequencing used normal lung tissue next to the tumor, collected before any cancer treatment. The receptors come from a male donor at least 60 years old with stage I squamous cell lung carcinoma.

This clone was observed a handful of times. DNA for the CDR3: TGTGCCAGCAGGATCGGGACGGATGGTCTAGCGGGATCCTACAATGAGCAGTTCTTC. It codes for CASRIGTDGLAGSYNEQFF. This chain uses TRBV11-3 with TRBJ2-1; 9 bases are a match to TRBD2. The V gene end was trimmed by 6 bases and the J gene end by 1 base; junction bases not matched to a gene: 16. CDR1 is SGHNT, CDR2 YENEEA, per germline. The CDR3 has 19 residues.

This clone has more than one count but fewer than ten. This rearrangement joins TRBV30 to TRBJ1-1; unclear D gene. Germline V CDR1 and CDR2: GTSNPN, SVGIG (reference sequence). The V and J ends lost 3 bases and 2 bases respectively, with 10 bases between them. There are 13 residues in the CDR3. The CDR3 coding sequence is TGTGCCTGGAGGCGTGGGGTTAACACTGAAGCTTTCTTT. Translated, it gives CAWRRGVNTEAFF.

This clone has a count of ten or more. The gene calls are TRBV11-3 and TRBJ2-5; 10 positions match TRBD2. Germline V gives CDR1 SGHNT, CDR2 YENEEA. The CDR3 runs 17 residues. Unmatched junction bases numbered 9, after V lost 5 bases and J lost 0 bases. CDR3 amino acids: CASSPRTSGYYQETQYF. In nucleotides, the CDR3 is TGTGCCAGCAGCCCGCGGACTAGCGGTTACTACCAAGAGACCCAGTACTTC.

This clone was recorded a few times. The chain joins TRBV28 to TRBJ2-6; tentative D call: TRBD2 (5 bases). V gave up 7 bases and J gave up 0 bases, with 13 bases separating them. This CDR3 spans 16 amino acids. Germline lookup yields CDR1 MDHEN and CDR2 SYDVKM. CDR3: CASKFMDFSGANVLTF. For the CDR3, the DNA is TGTGCCAGCAAATTTATGGACTTCTCTGGGGCCAACGTCCTGACTTTC.

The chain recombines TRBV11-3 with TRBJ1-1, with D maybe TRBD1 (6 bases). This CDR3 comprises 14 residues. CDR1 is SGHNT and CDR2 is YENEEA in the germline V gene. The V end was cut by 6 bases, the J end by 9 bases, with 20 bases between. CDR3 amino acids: CASSKTGQVWQAFF. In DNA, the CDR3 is TGTGCCAGCAGTAAGACAGGCCAAGTGTGGCAAGCTTTCTTT.

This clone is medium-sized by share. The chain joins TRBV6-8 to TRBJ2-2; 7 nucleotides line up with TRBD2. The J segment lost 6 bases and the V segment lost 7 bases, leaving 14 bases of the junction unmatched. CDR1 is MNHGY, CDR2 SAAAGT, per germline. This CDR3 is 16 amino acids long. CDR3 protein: CASKPLGEGKAGELFF. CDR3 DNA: TGTGCCAGCAAACCCCTGGGGGAGGGTAAGGCCGGGGAGCTGTTTTTT.

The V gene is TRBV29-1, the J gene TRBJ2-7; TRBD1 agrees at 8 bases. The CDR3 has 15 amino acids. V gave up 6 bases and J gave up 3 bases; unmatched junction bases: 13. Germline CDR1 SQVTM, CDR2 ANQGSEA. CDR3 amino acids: CSVARRQGAFYEQYF. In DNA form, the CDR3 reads TGCAGCGTCGCGAGGCGGCAGGGGGCTTTCTACGAGCAGTACTTC.

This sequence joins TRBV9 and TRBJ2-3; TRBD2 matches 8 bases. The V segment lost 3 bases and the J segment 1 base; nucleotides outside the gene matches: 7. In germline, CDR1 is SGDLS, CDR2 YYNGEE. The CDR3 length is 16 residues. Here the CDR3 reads CASSARAGVGTDTQYF. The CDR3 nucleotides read TGTGCCAGCAGCGCCCGAGCGGGAGTCGGCACAGATACGCAGTATTTT. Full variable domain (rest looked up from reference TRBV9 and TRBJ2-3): DSGVTQTPKHLITATGQRVTLRCSPRSGDLSVYWYQQSLDQGLQFLIQYYNGEERAKGNILERFSAQQFPDLHSELNLSSLELGDSALYFCASSARAGVGTDTQYFGPGTRLTVL.

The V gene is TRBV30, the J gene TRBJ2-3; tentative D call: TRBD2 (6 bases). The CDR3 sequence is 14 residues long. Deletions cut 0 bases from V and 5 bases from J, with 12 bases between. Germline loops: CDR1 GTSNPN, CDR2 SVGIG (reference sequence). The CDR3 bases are TGTGCCTGGAGTGTACCGGCTAGCGTAGATACGCAGTATTTT. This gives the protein CAWSVPASVDTQYF. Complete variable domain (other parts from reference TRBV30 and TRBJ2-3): SQTIHQWPATLVQPVGSPLSLECTVEGTSNPNLYWYRQAAGRGLQLLFYSVGIGQISSEVPQNLSASRPQDRQFILSSKKLLLSDSGFYLCAWSVPASVDTQYFGPGTRLTVL.

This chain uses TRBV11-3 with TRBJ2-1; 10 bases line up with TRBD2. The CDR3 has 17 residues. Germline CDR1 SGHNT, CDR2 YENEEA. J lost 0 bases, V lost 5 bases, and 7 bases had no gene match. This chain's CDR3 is CASSPGLASSSYNEQFF. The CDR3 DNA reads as TGTGCCAGCAGCCCGGGACTAGCGTCGAGCTCCTACAATGAGCAGTTCTTC. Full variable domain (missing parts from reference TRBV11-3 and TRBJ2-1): EAGVVQSPRYKIIEKKQPVAFWCNPISGHNTLYWYLQNLGQGPELLIRYENEEAVDDSQLPKDRFSAERLKGVDSTLKIQPAELGDSAVYLCASSPGLASSSYNEQFFGPGTRLTVL.

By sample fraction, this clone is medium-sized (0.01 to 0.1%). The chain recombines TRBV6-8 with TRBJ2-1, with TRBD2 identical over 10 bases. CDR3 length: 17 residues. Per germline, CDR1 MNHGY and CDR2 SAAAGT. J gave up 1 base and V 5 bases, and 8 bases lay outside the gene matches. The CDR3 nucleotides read TGTGCCAGCAGTCCCACAGCGGGAGGGGGGTCCTACAATGAGCAGTTCTTC. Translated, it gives CASSPTAGGGSYNEQFF.

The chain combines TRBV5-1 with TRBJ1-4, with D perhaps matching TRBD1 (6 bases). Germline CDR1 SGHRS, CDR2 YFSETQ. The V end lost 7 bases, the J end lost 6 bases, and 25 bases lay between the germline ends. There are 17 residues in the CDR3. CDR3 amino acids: CASSRDNRALSYEKLFF. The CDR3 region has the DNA TGCGCCAGCTCCCGAGACAACAGGGCGTTGAGTTATGAAAAACTGTTTTTT. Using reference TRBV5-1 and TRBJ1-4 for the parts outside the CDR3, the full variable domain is KAGVTQTPRYLIKTRGQQVTLSCSPISGHRSVSWYQQTPGQGLQFLFEYFSETQRNKGNFPGRFSGRQFSNSRSEMNVSTLELGDSALYLCASSRDNRALSYEKLFFGSGTQLSVL.

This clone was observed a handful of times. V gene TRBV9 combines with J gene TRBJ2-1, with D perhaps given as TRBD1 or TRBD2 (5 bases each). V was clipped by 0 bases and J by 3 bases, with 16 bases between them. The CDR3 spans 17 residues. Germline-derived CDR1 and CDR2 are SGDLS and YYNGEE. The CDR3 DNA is TGTGCCAGCAGCGTAGAGGCCGCAGGGACCATCTACAATGAGCAGTTCTTC. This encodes CASSVEAAGTIYNEQFF.